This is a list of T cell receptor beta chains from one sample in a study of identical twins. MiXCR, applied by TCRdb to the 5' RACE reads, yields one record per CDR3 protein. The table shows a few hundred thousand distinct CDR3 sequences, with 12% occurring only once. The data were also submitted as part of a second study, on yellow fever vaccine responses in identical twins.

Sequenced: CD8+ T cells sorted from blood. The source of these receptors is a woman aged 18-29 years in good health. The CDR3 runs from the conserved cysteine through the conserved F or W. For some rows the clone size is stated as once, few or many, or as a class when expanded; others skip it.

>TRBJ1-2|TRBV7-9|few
CASRPPQGVYGYTF
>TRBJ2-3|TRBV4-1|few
CASSHPPTGNTDTQYF
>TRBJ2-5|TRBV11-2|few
CASFNSYQETQYF
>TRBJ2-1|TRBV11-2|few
CASSLSGRFRRSSYNEQFF
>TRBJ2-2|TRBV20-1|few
CSARRPYTDTGELFF
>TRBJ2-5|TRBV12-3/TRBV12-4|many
CASSLAGGVGETQYF
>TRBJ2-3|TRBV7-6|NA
CASSGALAGGSSTDTQYF
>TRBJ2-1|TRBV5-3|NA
CARSIGLECEQFF
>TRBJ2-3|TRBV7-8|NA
CASSLFSTDTQYF
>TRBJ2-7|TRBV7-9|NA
CASSLVSGLDEQYF
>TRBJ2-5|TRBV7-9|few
CASSLPIRAGETQYF
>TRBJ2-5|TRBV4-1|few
CASRTSTGQETQYF
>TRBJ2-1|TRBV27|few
CASSMTGTSGPKNEQFF
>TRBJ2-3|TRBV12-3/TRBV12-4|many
CASSFRSPTDTQYF
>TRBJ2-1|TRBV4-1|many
CASSQDYAISYNEQFF
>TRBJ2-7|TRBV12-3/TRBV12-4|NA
CAISPVPAGGRSYEQYF
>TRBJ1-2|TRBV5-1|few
CASSLGIRVRGYTF
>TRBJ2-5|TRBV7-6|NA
CASSLGLAGASETQYF
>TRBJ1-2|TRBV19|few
CASTTVAGYGYTF
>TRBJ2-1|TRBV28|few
CASNKREGSYNEQFF
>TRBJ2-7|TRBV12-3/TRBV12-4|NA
CASRPPSSGSGTYEQYF
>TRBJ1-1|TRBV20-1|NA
CSATIGMNTEAFF
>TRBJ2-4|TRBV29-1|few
CSVVYQGSVFNIQYF
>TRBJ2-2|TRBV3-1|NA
CASSQDWRASGTGELFF
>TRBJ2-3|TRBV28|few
CASRWAPTVKDTQYF
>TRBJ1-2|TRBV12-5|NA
CASGLGQYGYTF
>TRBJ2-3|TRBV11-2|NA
CASSLGIGEDTQYF
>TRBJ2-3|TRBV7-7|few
CASSAGPIKSTDTQYF
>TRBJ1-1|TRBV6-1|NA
CASSDWVVTTNTEAFF
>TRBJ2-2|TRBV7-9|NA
CASSLAQGSTGELFF
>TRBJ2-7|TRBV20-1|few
CSASAGGTYEQYF
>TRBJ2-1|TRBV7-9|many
CASRPGQTHGNEQFF
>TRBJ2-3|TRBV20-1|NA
CSARDSQSSGSFRDTQYF
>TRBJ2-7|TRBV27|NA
CASSPPGGSYEQYF
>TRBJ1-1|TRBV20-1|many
CSARDHDRGQGVTEAFF
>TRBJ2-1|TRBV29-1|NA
CSVEDHYNEQFF
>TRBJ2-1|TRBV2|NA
CASRRDTTLAADIYNEQFF
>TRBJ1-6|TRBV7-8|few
CASSFTKGYNSPLHF
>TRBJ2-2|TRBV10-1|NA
CASSDYETNTGELFF
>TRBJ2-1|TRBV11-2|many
CASSLGLSSYNEQFF
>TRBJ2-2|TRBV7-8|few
CASSLALAGGVTGELFF
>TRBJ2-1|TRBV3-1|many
CASSQSYRDRIFNEQFF